Each of the 11 T cell receptor beta chains below was sequenced from the same sample in a study of T cells after yellow fever vaccination. TCRdb processed the 5' RACE reads anew with MiXCR; each CDR3 protein has one entry. Of 320,000 or so distinct CDR3 sequences in the sample, 7% to 10% were seen once. The material sequenced was PBMCs, taken about 49 days after the first yellow fever vaccination. The receptors derive from a man aged 18-30 years who received the YFV17D yellow fever vaccine.

In regard to this clonotype: Germline and junction disagree at one end, which may indicate a read error. The rearrangement uses TRBV20-1 and TRBJ1-4, with TRBD1 identical over 8 bases. The CDR3 runs 16 residues. Per germline, CDR1 DFQATT and CDR2 SNEGSKA (reference sequence). CDR3 sequence (DNA): TGCAGTGCTAGAGGTGCCCCGGGACAGGTACAGGAAAAACCGTTTTTT. The encoded protein is CSARGAPGQVQEKPFF.

The V gene is TRBV19, the J gene TRBJ2-5; possible D gene TRBD1, 6 bases. Between the trimmed V and J ends, which lost 4 bases and 5 bases, there was a span of 14 bases. Germline lookup yields CDR1 LNHDA and CDR2 SQIVND (reference sequence). This CDR3 region has 14 residues. CDR3 protein: CASSRWGQSETQYF. Written as DNA, the CDR3 is TGTGCCAGTAGTAGGTGGGGGCAATCGGAGACCCAGTACTTC.

This clonotype was observed a handful of times. The genes are TRBV3-1 and TRBJ1-5, with 7 bases identical to TRBD1. V shed 0 bases, J shed 3 bases, and the junction held 2 bases outside the gene matches. The germline gives CDR1 LGHDT, CDR2 YNNKEL (reference sequence). The CDR3 runs 15 residues. CDR3 sequence reads: CASSQDTGANQPQHF. CDR3 in DNA: TGTGCCAGCAGCCAAGATACAGGGGCCAATCAGCCCCAGCATTTT.

This clonotype was seen only a few times. This chain uses TRBV7-2 with TRBJ1-1, with a possible D match to TRBD1 (5 bases). V dropped 5 bases and J dropped 7 bases, with 20 bases sitting between them. The CDR3 totals 15 residues. The V gene's germline CDR1 is SGHTA and CDR2 FQGNSA. The CDR3 DNA reads as TGTGCCAGCAGCACCCGCGGGGGGGGGACTATTGAAGCTTTCTTT. Amino acid sequence: CASSTRGGGTIEAFF.

The table lists this clonotype with many counts. The V and J genes are TRBV5-4 and TRBJ1-1; the D is unclear. Trimming cost V 4 bases and J 5 bases, with 15 bases left between them. The CDR3 loop spans 14 amino acids. Germline CDR1 SGHNT, CDR2 YYREEE (reference sequence). The DNA of the CDR3 is TGTGCCAGCAGCCGAGCGTCGGATTATACTGAAGCTTTCTTT. This encodes CASSRASDYTEAFF.

This clonotype has only a few counts. This chain links TRBV19 with TRBJ1-1; 8 positions agree with TRBD1. The CDR3 runs to 14 residues. The germline gives CDR1 LNHDA, CDR2 SQIVND (reference sequence). The ends lost 4 bases at V and 6 bases at J; junction bases unmatched: 7. Here the CDR3 reads CASSTAGGRAEAFF. In nucleotides, the CDR3 is TGTGCCAGTAGTACAGCAGGGGGCCGGGCTGAAGCTTTCTTT.

This clonotype was found a few times. This chain joins TRBV20-1 and TRBJ2-1; TRBD2 agrees at 7 bases. Germline trimming cut 6 bases from V and 4 bases from J; bases unmatched to any gene: 15. The CDR3 covers 16 residues. Germline V gene sequence: CDR1 DFQATT, CDR2 SNEGSKA (reference sequence). CDR3 bases: TGCAGTGCGGCCACCGACCGGGACTATCCGTACAATGAGCAGTTCTTC. It encodes CSAATDRDYPYNEQFF.

This clonotype was detected many times. The chain links TRBV25-1 to TRBJ2-2, with a weak D call TRBD2 (5 bases). The CDR3 covers 15 residues. Between the trimmed V and J ends, which lost 3 bases and 5 bases, there was a span of 13 bases. Germline V gives CDR1 MGHDK, CDR2 SYGVNS. CDR3 sequence (DNA): TGTGCCAGCAGTGATGGAGTAGGAGGTACCGGGGAGCTGTTTTTT. Residues: CASSDGVGGTGELFF. Full variable domain (rest looked up from reference TRBV25-1 and TRBJ2-2): EADIYQTPRYLVIGTGKKITLECSQTMGHDKMYWYQQDPGMELHLIHYSYGVNSTEKGDLSSESTVSRIRTEHFPLTLESARPSHTSQYLCASSDGVGGTGELFFGEGSRLTVL.

This clonotype was counted between two and nine times. The CDR3 sequence is CASSYTRQGNTEAFF. The CDR3 DNA follows: TGTGCCAGCAGTTACACCCGACAGGGGAACACTGAAGCTTTCTTT. The chain links TRBV6-5 to TRBJ1-1, with TRBD1 matching over 7 bases. J gave up 1 base and V 2 bases, and 4 bases lay outside the gene matches. The CDR3 loop spans 15 amino acids. The germline V gene encodes CDR1 MNHEY and CDR2 SVGAGI.

The chain combines TRBV4-3 with TRBJ2-3, with D maybe TRBD2 (6 bases). V was cut by 0 bases and J by 6 bases, with 13 bases left in between. The CDR3 runs 15 residues. In germline, CDR1 is LGHNA, CDR2 YSLEER. Written as DNA, the CDR3 is TGCGCCAGCAGCCAAGATAGGCGGGGTAGGGATACGCAGTATTTT. Translated: CASSQDRRGRDTQYF.

The rearrangement uses TRBV15 and TRBJ2-2; D is unclear. The V gene's germline CDR1 is LNHNV and CDR2 YYDKDF (reference sequence). V lost 0 bases and J lost 4, with 6 bases in between. The CDR3 totals 14 residues. CDR3 DNA sequence: TGTGCCACCAGCAGAGATTTTGGCACCGGGGAGCTGTTTTTT. Amino acids: CATSRDFGTGELFF.